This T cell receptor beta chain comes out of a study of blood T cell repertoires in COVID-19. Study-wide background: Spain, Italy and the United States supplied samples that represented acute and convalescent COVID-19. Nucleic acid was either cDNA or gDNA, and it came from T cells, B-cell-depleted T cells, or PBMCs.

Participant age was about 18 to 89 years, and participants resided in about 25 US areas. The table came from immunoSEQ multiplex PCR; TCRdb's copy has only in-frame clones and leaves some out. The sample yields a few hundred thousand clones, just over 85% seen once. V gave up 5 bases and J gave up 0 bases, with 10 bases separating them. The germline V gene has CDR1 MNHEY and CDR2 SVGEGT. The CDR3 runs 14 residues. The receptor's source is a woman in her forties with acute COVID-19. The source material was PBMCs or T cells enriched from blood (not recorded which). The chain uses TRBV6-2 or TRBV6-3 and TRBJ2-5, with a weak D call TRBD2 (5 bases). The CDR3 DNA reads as TGTGCCAGCAGTCGCCCGGGGTACCAAGAGACCCAGTACTTC. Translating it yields CASSRPGYQETQYF.